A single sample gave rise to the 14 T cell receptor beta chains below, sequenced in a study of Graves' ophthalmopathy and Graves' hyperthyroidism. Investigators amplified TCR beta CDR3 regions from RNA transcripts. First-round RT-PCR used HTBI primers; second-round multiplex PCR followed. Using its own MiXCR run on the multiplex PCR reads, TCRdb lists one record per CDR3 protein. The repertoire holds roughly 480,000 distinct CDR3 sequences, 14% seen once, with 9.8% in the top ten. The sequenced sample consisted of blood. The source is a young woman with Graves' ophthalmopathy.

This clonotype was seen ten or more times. The CDR3 DNA is TGTGCCAGCAGTCCCCGGACCGGGATGAACACTGAAGCTTTCTTT. It specifies CASSPRTGMNTEAFF. V and J are TRBV3-1 and TRBJ1-1, with unresolved D. CDR3 length: 15 amino acids. Germline CDR1 reads LGHDT; CDR2 reads YNNKEL (reference sequence). With 6 bases removed from V and 0 bases from J, the gap between germline ends came to 14 bases. Full variable domain (missing parts from reference TRBV3-1 and TRBJ1-1): DTAVSQTPKYLVTQMGNDKSIKCEQNLGHDTMYWYKQDSKKFLKIMFSYNNKELIINETVPNRFSPKSPDKAHLNLHINSLELGDSAVYFCASSPRTGMNTEAFFGQGTRLTVV.

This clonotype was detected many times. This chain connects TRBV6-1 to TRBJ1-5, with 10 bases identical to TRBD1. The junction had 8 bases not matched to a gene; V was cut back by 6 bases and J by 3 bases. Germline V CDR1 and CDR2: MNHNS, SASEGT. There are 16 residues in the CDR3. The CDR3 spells CASRRDRGIVNQPQHF. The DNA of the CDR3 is TGTGCCAGCAGGCGGGACAGGGGCATCGTCAATCAGCCCCAGCATTTT.

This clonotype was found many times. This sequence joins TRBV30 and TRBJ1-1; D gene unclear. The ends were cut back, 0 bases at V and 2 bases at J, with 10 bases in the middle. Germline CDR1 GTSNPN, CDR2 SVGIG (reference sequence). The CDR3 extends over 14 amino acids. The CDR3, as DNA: TGTGCCTGGAGTGTAAGGAGATTTAACACTGAAGCTTTCTTT. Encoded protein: CAWSVRRFNTEAFF.

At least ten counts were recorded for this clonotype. CDR3 sequence (DNA): TGTGCCAGCAGTCTATTCCGGACAGGTGATTACGAGCAGTACTTC. Amino acids: CASSLFRTGDYEQYF. The chain recombines TRBV27 with TRBJ2-7, with 7 bases fitting TRBD1. V dropped 5 bases and J dropped 4; count of bases not matched to a gene: 11. Germline lookup yields CDR1 MNHEY and CDR2 SMNVEV (reference sequence). This CDR3 has 15 amino acids.

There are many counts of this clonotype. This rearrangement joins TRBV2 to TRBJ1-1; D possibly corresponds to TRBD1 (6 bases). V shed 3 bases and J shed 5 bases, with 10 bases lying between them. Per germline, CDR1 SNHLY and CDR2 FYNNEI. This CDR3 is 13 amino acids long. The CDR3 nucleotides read TGTGCCAGCAGTGAGAACAGGGATACTGAAGCTTTCTTT. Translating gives CASSENRDTEAFF.

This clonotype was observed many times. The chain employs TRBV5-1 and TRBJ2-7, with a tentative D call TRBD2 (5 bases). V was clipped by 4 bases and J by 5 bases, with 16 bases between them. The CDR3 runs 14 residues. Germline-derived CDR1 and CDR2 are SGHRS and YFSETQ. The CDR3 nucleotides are TGCGCCAGCAGCCGGGGTTCCATAAGCCACGAGCAGTACTTC. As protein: CASSRGSISHEQYF.

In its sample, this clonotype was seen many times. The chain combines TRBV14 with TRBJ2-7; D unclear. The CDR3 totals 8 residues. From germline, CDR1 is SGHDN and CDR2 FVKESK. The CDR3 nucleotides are TGTGCCAGCAGCCAAGCTAACGTC. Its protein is CASSQANV.

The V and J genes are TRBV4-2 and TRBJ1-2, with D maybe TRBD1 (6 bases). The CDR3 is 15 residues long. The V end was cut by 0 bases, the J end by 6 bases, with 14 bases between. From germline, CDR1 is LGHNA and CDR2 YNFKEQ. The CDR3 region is CASSQDRDTVHGYTF. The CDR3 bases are TGTGCCAGCAGCCAAGATCGGGACACGGTCCATGGCTACACCTTC.

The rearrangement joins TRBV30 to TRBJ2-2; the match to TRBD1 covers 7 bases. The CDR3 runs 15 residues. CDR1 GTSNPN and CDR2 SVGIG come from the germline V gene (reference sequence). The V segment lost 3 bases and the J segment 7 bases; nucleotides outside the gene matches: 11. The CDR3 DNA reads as TGTGCCTGGAGGACAATACAGGGGATCGGCGGGGAGCTGTTTTTT. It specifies CAWRTIQGIGGELFF.

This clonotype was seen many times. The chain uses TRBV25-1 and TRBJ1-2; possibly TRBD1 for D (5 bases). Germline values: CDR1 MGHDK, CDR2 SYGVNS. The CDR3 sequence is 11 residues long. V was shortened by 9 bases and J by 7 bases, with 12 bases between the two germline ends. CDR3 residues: CASQGGIGYTF. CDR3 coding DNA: TGTGCCAGTCAGGGTGGGATTGGCTACACCTTC.

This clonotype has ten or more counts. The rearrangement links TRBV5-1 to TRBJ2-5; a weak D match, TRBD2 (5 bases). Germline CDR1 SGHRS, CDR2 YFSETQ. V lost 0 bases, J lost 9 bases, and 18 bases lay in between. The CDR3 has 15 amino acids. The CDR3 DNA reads TGCGCCAGCAGCTTGGTAGTGGGAGCCACGTCGGCCCAGTACTTC. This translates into CASSLVVGATSAQYF.

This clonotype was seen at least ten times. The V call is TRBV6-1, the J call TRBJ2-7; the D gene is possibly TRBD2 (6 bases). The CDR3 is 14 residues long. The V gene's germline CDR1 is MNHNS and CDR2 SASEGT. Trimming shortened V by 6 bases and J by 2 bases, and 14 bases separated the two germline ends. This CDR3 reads CASRGRRDPYEQYF. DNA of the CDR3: TGTGCCAGCAGGGGGAGGAGGGACCCCTACGAGCAGTACTTC.

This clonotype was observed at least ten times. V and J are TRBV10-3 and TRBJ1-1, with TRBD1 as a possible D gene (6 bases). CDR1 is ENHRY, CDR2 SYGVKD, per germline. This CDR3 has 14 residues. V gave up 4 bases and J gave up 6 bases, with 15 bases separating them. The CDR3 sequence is CAISVGRGRPEAFF. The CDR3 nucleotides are TGTGCCATCAGTGTGGGCAGGGGAAGACCTGAAGCTTTCTTT.

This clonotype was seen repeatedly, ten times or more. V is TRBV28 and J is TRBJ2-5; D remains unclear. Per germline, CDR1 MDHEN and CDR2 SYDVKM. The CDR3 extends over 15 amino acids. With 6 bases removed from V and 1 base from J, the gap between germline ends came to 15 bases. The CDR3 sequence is CASSNSWASQETQYF. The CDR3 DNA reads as TGTGCCAGCAGCAATAGTTGGGCCTCCCAAGAGACCCAGTACTTC.